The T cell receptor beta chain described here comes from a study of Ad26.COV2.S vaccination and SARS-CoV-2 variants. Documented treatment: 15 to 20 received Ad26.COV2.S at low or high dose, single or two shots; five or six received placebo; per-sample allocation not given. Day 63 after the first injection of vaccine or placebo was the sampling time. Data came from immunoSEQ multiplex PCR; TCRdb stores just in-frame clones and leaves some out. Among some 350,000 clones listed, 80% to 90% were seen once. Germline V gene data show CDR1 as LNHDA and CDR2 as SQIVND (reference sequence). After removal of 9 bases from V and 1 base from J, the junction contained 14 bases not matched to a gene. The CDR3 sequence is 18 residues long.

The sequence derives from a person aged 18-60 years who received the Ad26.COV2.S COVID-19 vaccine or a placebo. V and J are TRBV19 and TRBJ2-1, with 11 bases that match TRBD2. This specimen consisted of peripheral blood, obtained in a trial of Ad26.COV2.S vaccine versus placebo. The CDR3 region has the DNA TGTGCCAGCCTTCGTGGGACTAGCGGACAAGCATCCTACAATGAGCAGTTCTTC. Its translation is CASLRGTSGQASYNEQFF.